This T cell receptor (beta chain) was captured by sequencing in a study of T cells in Graves' hyperthyroidism and ophthalmopathy. Notes on the study in general: Most thyroid clonotypes that were expanded above 0.001 also turned up in blood.

Absence of ophthalmopathy progression within 18 months defined stable Graves' hyperthyroidism. Participants, patients aged 18 to 65, had newly diagnosed hyperthyroidism with a duration under 2 months. Clinical symptoms, serum thyroxine and TRAb, thyroid ultrasound and orbital computed tomography together formed the diagnostic basis. This clonotype was detected many times. Its antigen is not known. The investigators amplified TCR beta CDR3 regions from RNA transcripts. HTBI primers were the set used in a first-round RT-PCR of the TCR CDR3. TCRdb used MiXCR to reprocess the multiplex PCR reads, holding one entry per CDR3 protein. The data show under 450,000 distinct CDR3 sequences, roughly 14% seen once. Trimming removed 0 bases from V and 6 bases from J; junction bases left unmatched: 4. This CDR3 region has 16 residues. The germline V gene encodes CDR1 LGHNA and CDR2 YNFKEQ.

Sequencing was performed on blood. The source is a woman aged 18-29 years with Graves' hyperthyroidism. V gene TRBV4-2 combines with J gene TRBJ2-1; TRBD2 aligns across 11 bases. The CDR3 sequence is CASSQDGLAGGNEQFF. CDR3 coding DNA: TGTGCCAGCAGCCAAGATGGGCTAGCGGGAGGCAATGAGCAGTTCTTC.